This T cell receptor (beta chain) came from a study of control samples from healthy donors and cancer patients (TCRdb year 2020). The receptor library was made with the immunoSEQ multiplex PCR assay. TCRdb carries this immuneACCESS record with in-frame sequences only. Its versions omit some clonotypes, under half of them owing to an unresolved V gene in the studies checked, with the rest unexplained. Recorded for this sample are roughly 24,000 clones; roughly 80% of them occurred a single time. The ten largest clones capture 25% to 30% of the sample. Remarks on this clone: This receptor's antigen is unknown. Per-base qualities were not stored, and no clone one base away is much larger.

The material sequenced was PBMCs. The sequence derives from a man in his sixties with head and neck cancer.

This receptor carries the CDR3 CSVELGFGYNEQFF. The nucleotides are TGCAGCGTTGAGTTAGGATTCGGATACAATGAGCAGTTCTTC. This sequence uses TRBV29-1 and TRBJ2-1, with the D gene uncertain. V sheds 3 bases and J sheds 4 bases, leaving 13 bases between their ends. CDR3 length: 14 amino acids, cysteine to phenylalanine. Only the CDR3 portion is preserved as DNA: 42 bases, with reading frame beginning at the first base. The germline V gene supplies CDR1 SQVTM and CDR2 ANQGSEA.